The following is a T cell receptor (beta chain) sequence with its context. Libraries were prepared by immunoSEQ multiplex PCR; TCRdb keeps only in-frame clonotypes and omits some of them. The sample records roughly 250,000 clones, about 93% being singletons. Individuals aged about 18 to 89 years were recruited from 24 US areas. V lost 3 bases, J lost 6 bases, and 11 bases lay in between. Germline V gene sequence: CDR1 LNHDA, CDR2 SQIVND (reference sequence). The CDR3 contains 13 residues. This record belongs to a study of blood T cell repertoires in COVID-19. Looking at the study overall: Nucleic acid was either cDNA or gDNA, and it came from T cells, B-cell-depleted T cells, or PBMCs.

The chain uses TRBV19 and TRBJ1-2, with D unclear. The sequenced sample consisted of PBMCs or T cells enriched from blood (not recorded which). The TCR originated in a woman under 30 who had recovered from COVID-19. Here the CDR3 DNA reads TGTGCCAGTAGTATGGCAAGTCCCAATGGCTACACCTTC. Protein product: CASSMASPNGYTF.